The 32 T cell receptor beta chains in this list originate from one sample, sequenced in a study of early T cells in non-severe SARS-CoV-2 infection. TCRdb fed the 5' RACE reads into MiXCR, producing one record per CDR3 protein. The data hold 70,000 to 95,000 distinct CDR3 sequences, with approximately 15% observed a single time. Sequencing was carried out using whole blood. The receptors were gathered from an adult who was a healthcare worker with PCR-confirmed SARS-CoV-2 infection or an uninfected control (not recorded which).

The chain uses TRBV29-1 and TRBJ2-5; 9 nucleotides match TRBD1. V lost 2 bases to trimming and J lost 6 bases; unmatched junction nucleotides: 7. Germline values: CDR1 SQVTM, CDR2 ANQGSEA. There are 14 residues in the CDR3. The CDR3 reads CSVELDRGWKTQYF. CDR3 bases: TGCAGCGTTGAATTGGACAGGGGTTGGAAGACCCAGTACTTC.

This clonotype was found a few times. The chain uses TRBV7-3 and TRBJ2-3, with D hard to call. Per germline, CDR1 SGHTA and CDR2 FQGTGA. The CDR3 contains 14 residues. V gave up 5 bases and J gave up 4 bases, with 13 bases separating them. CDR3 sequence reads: CASSPPGGADTQYF. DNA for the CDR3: TGTGCCAGCAGCCCTCCCGGTGGGGCAGATACGCAGTATTTT.

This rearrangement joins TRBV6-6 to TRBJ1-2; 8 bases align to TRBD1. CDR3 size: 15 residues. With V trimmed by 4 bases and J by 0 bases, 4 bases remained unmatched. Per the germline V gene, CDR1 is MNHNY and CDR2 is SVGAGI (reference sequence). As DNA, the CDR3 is TGTGCCAGCAGTTCCGGGGACAGGACTAACTATGGCTACACCTTC. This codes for CASSSGDRTNYGYTF.

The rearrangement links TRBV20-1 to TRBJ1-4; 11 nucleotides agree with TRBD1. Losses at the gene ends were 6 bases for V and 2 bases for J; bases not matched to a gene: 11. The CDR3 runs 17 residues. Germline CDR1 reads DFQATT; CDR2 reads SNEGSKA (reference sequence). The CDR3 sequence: CSATDRGRGITNEKLFF. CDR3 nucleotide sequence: TGCAGTGCCACGGACAGGGGGCGCGGGATCACTAATGAAAAACTGTTTTTT.

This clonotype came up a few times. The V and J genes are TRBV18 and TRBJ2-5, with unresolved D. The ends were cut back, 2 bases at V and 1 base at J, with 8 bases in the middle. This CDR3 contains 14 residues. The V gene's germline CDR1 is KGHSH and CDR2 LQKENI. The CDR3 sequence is CASSPTLRQETQYF. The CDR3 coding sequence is TGTGCCAGCTCACCAACGCTCCGCCAAGAGACCCAGTACTTC. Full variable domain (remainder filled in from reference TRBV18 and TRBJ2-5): NAGVMQNPRHLVRRRGQEARLRCSPMKGHSHVYWYRQLPEEGLKFMVYLQKENIIDESGMPKERFSAEFPKEGPSILRIQQVVRGDSAAYFCASSPTLRQETQYFGPGTRLLVL.

CDR3 DNA: TGCAGTGCTAGACCTCAAGGACAGAAAGACTATGGCTACACCTTC. Its translation is CSARPQGQKDYGYTF. The V and J genes are TRBV20-1 and TRBJ1-2; D possibly corresponds to TRBD1 (6 bases). The CDR3 contains 15 residues. V was trimmed by 2 bases and J by 3 bases, leaving 16 bases between them. CDR1 is DFQATT and CDR2 is SNEGSKA in the germline V gene (reference sequence).

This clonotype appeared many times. CDR3 amino acids: CASSFLQRGSYNEQFF. Written as DNA, the CDR3 is TGCGCCAGCAGCTTCCTTCAGCGGGGATCCTACAATGAGCAGTTCTTC. The V call is TRBV5-1, the J call TRBJ2-1, with 7 bases aligning to TRBD2. This CDR3 is built from 16 residues. J was trimmed by 1 base and V by 2 bases; bases with no gene match: 6. The germline V gene encodes CDR1 SGHRS and CDR2 YFSETQ. The complete variable domain, with remaining parts taken from reference TRBV5-1 and TRBJ2-1, reads KAGVTQTPRYLIKTRGQQVTLSCSPISGHRSVSWYQQTPGQGLQFLFEYFSETQRNKGNFPGRFSGRQFSNSRSEMNVSTLELGDSALYLCASSFLQRGSYNEQFFGPGTRLTVL.

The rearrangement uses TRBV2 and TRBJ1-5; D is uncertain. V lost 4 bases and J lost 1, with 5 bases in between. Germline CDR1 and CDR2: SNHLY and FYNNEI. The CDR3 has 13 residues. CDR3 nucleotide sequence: TGTGCCAGCAGTGTGGACAGCAATCAGCCCCAGCATTTT. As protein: CASSVDSNQPQHF. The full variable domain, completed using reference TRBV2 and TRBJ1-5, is EPEVTQTPSHQVTQMGQEVILRCVPISNHLYFYWYRQILGQKVEFLVSFYNNEISEKSEIFDDQFSVERPDGSNFTLKIRSTKLEDSAMYFCASSVDSNQPQHFGDGTRLSIL.

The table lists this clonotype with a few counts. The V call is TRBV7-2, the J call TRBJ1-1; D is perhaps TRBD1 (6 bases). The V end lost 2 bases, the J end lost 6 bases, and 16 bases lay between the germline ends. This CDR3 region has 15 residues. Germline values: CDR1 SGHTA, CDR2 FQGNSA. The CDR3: CASSLLWGRVAEAFF. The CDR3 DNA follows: TGTGCCAGCAGCTTACTCTGGGGGCGCGTCGCTGAAGCTTTCTTT.

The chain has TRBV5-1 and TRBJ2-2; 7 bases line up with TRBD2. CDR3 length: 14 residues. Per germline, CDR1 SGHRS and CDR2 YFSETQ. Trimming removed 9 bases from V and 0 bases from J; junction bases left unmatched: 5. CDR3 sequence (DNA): TGCGCCACACGAGGGAGGGCGAACACCGGGGAGCTGTTTTTT. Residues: CATRGRANTGELFF.

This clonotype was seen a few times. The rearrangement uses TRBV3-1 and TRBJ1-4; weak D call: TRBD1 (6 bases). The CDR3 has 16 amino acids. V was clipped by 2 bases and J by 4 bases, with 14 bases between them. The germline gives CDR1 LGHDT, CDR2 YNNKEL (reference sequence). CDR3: CASSQHRGQGNEKLFF. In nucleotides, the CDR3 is TGTGCCAGCAGCCAACACCGGGGGCAGGGTAATGAAAAACTGTTTTTT.

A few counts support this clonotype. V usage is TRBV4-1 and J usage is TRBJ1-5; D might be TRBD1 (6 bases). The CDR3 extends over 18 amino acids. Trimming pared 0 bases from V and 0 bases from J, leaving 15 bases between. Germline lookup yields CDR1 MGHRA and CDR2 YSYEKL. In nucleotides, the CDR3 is TGCGCCAGCAGCCAAGATTCAGGACAGCTATATAGCAATCAGCCCCAGCATTTT. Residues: CASSQDSGQLYSNQPQHF.

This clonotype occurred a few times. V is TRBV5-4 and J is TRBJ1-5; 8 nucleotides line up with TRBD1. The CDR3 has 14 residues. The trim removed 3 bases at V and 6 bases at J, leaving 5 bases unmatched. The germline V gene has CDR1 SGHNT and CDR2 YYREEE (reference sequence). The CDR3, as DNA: TGTGCCAGCAGCTCGGACGGACAGGGTCAGCCCCAGCATTTT. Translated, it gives CASSSDGQGQPQHF.

The CDR3 loop reads CSVEGHLNTEAFF. Written as DNA, the CDR3 is TGCAGCGTTGAAGGACACCTGAACACTGAAGCTTTCTTT. This rearrangement joins TRBV29-1 to TRBJ1-1; D is ambiguous. V was cut by 1 base and J by 0 bases, with 6 bases left in between. Per the germline V gene, CDR1 is SQVTM and CDR2 is ANQGSEA. The CDR3 has 13 amino acids.

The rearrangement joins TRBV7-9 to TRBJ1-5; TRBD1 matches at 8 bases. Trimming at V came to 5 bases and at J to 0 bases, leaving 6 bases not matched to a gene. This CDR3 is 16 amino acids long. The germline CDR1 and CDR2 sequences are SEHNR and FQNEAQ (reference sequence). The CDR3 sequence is CASSGHDRGSNQPQHF. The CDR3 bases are TGTGCCAGCAGCGGGCATGACAGGGGTAGCAATCAGCCCCAGCATTTT.

CDR3 sequence reads: CASSSHPNRDTEAFF. DNA of the CDR3: TGTGCCAGCAGTTCCCATCCCAACCGCGACACTGAAGCTTTCTTT. This chain links TRBV6-2 or TRBV6-3 with TRBJ1-1, with no clear D. The V gene's germline CDR1 is MNHEY and CDR2 SVGEGT. This CDR3 comprises 15 residues. Trimming removed 4 bases at V and 3 bases at J, with 15 bases between.

CDR3 coding DNA: TGTGCCAGCAGCTTAGTACTAGCGGGGTTTGGTGAGCAGTTCTTC. This gives the protein CASSLVLAGFGEQFF. This chain connects TRBV11-3 to TRBJ2-1; 10 positions match TRBD2. Germline lookup yields CDR1 SGHNT and CDR2 YENEEA. The CDR3 has 15 residues. V lost 1 base to trimming and J lost 9 bases; unmatched junction nucleotides: 6. The full variable domain, with the rest looked up from reference TRBV11-3 and TRBJ2-1, is EAGVVQSPRYKIIEKKQPVAFWCNPISGHNTLYWYLQNLGQGPELLIRYENEEAVDDSQLPKDRFSAERLKGVDSTLKIQPAELGDSAVYLCASSLVLAGFGEQFFGPGTRLTVL.

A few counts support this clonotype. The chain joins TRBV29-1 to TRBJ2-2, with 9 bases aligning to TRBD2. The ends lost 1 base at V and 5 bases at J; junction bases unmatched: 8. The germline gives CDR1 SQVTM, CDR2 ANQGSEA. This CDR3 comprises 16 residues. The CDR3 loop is CSVEAGTLAGTGELFF. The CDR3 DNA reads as TGCAGCGTTGAAGCTGGAACGCTAGCGGGAACCGGGGAGCTGTTTTTT.

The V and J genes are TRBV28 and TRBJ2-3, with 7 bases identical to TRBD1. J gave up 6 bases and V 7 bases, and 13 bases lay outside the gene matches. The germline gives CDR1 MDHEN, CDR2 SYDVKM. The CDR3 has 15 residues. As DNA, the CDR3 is TGTGCCAGCACCCCCAGGCCCAGGGGGATCGATACGCAGTATTTT. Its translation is CASTPRPRGIDTQYF.

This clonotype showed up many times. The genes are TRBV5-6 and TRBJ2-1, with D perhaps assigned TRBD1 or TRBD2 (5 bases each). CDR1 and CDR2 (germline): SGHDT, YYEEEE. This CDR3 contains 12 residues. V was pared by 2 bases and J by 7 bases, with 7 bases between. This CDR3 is CASSFWGNEQFF. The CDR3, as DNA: TGTGCCAGCAGCTTTTGGGGGAATGAGCAGTTCTTC.

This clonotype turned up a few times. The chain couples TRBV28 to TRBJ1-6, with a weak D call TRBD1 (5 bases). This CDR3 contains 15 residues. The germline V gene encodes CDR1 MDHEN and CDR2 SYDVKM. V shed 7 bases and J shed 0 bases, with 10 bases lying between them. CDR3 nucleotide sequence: TGTGCCAGCACCATTACAGGCTCCTATAATTCACCCCTCCACTTT. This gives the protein CASTITGSYNSPLHF.

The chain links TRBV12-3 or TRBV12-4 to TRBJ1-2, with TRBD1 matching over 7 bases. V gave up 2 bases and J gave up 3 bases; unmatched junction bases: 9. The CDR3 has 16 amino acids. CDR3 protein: CASSLFRQGDDYGYTF. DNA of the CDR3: TGTGCCAGCAGTTTATTTAGACAGGGAGACGACTATGGCTACACCTTC.

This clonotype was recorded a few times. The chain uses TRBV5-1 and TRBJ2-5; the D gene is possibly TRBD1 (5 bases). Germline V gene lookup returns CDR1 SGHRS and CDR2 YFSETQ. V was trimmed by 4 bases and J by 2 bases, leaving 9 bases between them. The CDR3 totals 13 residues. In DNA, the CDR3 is TGCGCCAGCAGCCCGGACACACAAGAGACCCAGTACTTC. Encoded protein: CASSPDTQETQYF.

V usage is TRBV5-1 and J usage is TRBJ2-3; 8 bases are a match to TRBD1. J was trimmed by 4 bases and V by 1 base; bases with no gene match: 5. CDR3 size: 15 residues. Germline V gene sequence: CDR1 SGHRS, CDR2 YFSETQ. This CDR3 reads CASSLLGQGADTQYF. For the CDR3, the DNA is TGCGCCAGCAGCTTGTTAGGACAGGGAGCAGATACGCAGTATTTT. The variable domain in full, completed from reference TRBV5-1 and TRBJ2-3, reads KAGVTQTPRYLIKTRGQQVTLSCSPISGHRSVSWYQQTPGQGLQFLFEYFSETQRNKGNFPGRFSGRQFSNSRSEMNVSTLELGDSALYLCASSLLGQGADTQYFGPGTRLTVL.

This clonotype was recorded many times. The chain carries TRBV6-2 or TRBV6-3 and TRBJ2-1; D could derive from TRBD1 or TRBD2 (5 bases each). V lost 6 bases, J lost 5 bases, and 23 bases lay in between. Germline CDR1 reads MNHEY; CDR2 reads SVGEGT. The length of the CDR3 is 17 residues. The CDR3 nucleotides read TGTGCCAGCAGCCCCCGTGCCGGGACCCATAGAAACAATGAGCAGTTCTTC. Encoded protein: CASSPRAGTHRNNEQFF.

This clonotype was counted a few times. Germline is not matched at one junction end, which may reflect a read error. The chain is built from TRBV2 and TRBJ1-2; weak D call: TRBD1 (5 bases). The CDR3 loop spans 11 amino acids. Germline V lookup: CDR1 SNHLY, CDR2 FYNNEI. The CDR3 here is CASTMGGDRIF. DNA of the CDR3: TGTGCCAGCACCATGGGGGGAGACAGAATATTC.

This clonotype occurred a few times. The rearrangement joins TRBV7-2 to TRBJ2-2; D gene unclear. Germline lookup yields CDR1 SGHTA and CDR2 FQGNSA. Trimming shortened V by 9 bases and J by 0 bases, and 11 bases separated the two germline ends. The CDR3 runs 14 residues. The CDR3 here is CASRIVANTGELFF. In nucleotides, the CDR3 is TGTGCCAGTAGAATCGTTGCGAACACCGGGGAGCTGTTTTTT.

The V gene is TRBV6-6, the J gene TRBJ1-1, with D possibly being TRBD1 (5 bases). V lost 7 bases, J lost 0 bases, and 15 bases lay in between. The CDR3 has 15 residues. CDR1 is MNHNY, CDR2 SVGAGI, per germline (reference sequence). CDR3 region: CASNGDGGMNTEAFF. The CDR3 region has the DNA TGTGCCAGCAACGGGGACGGCGGCATGAACACTGAAGCTTTCTTT.

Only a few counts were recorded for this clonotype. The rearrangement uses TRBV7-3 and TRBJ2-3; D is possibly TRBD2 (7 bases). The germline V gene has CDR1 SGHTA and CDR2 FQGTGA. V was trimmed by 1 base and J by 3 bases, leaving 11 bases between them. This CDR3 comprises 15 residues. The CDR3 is CASSLNGGRTDTQYF. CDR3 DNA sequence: TGTGCCAGCAGCTTAAACGGGGGGCGGACAGATACGCAGTATTTT.

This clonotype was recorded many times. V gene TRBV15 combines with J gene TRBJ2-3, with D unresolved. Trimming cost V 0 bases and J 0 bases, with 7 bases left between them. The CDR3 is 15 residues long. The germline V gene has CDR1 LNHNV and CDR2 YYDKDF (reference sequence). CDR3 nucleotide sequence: TGTGCCACCAGCAGAGAAGCTGCTAGCACAGATACGCAGTATTTT. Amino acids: CATSREAASTDTQYF.

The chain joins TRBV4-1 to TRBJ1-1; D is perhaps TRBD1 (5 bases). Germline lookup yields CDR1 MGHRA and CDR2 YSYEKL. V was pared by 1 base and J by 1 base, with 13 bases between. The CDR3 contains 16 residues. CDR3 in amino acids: CASSQGGASSNTEAFF. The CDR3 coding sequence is TGCGCCAGCAGCCAAGGTGGGGCCAGCTCGAACACTGAAGCTTTCTTT.

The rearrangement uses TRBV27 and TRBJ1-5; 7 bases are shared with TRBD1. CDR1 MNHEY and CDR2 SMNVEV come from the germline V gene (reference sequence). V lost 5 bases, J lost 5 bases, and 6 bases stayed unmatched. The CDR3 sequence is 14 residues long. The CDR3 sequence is CASSPLTGDQPQHF. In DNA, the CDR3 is TGTGCCAGCAGTCCTCTTACAGGGGATCAGCCCCAGCATTTT.